This T cell receptor (beta chain) was profiled in a study of vaccination and CD4 T cells after COVID-19. Overall study context: Of the convalescent patients, who were SARS-CoV-2 positive by nasal swab PCR, several had mild and one severe disease. General study results and limits: Among reactive clones from convalescent patients, a median roughly 85% appeared only post-vaccination.

The CDR3 consists of 17 residues. The J segment lost 11 bases and the V segment lost 3 bases, leaving 16 bases of the junction unmatched. CDR1 is LNHDA, CDR2 SQIVND, per germline (reference sequence). About this clonotype itself: The antigen is unknown.

Treatment specified: approximately 11-day PBMC culture with coronavirus spike peptide pools or control peptides (ViraFEST assay). The cultures had half their medium swapped for fresh IL-2 medium on days 3 and 7. Sequenced with the Oncomine TCR Beta short-read assay was DNA taken from cultured CD4+ T cells. TCRdb re-derived calls from the PCR reads in MiXCR, one entry per CDR3 protein. This table holds around 20,000 distinct CDR3 sequences, roughly 46% found once. The sequencing here drew on CD4+ T cells from blood, cultured in vitro, taken before SARS-CoV-2 vaccination. The chain uses TRBV19 and TRBJ1-6; TRBD1 matches 7 bases. The sequence came from a human donor who had recovered from COVID-19. The CDR3 sequence: CASSMRLGTAGTTPLHF. The CDR3 bases are TGTGCCAGTAGTATGCGTCTTGGGACAGCGGGGACTACACCCCTCCACTTT.